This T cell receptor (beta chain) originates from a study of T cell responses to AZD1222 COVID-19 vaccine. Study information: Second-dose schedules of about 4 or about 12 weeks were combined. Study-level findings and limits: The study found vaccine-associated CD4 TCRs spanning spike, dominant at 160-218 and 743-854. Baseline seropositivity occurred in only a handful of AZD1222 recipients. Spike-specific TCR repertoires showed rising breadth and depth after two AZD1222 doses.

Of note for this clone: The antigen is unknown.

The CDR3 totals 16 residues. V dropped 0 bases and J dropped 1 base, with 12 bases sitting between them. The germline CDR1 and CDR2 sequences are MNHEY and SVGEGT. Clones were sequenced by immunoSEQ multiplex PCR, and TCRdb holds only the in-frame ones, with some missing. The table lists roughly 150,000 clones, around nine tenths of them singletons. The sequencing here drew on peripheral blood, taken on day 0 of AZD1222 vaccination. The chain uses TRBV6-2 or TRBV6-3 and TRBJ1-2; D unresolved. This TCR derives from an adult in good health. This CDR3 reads CASSYSGRPDNYGYTF. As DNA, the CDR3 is TGTGCCAGCAGTTACTCGGGTAGGCCCGATAACTATGGCTACACCTTC.